This TCR beta chain was recovered during a study of STAT3 mutations in large granular lymphocyte leukemia. Here immunoSEQ multiplex PCR was the method, and the copy in TCRdb shows in-frame clones only, minus some. The data hold approximately 42,000 clones, with around 80% observed a single time. With 2 bases removed from V and 2 bases from J, the gap between germline ends came to 6 bases. The length of the CDR3 is 13 residues. Looked up from germline, CDR1 is MNHNS and CDR2 is SASEGT. This clone has a handful of counts. Its specificity is unknown. General study points: In T-cell large granular lymphocyte leukemia, about half of patients showed multiple immunodominant subclonotypes.

Sequenced material: PBMCs. The TCR sequence derives from a human donor with T large granular lymphocyte leukemia. Some clones in this sample may be carry-over from other donors' samples. V usage is TRBV6-1 and J usage is TRBJ1-2; the D is unclear. Here the CDR3 DNA reads TGTGCCAGCAGTGAAAGGGTAAACTATGGCTACACCTTC. This translates into CASSERVNYGYTF.